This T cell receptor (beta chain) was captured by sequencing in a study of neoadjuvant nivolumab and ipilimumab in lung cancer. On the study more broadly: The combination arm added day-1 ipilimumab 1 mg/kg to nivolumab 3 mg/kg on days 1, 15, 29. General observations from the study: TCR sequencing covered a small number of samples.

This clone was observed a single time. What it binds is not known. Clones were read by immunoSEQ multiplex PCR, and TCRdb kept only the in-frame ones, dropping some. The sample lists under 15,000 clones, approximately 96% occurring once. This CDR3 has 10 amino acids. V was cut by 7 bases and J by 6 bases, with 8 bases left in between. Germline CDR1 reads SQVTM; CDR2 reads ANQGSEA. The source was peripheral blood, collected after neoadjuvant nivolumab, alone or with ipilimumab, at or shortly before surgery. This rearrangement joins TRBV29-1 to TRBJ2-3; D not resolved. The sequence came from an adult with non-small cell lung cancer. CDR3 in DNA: TGCAGCGCCACGGAGGATACGCAGTATTTT. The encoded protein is CSATEDTQYF.